This entry lists 22 T cell receptor beta chains sequenced from one sample in a study of OX40 agonist ivuxolimab in advanced cancers. TCRdb keeps only in-frame clones here, not all; method: immunoSEQ multiplex PCR. The sample has tens of thousands of clones, around two thirds seen once. The sample in question was CD4+ or CD8+ T cells sorted from blood, obtained in a trial of the OX40 agonist ivuxolimab. The receptors come from an adult with an advanced solid tumor such as melanoma, head and neck, liver or kidney cancer.

The rearrangement joins TRBV9 to TRBJ2-1; 10 positions agree with TRBD2. With 0 bases clipped from V and 7 bases from J, the junction kept 7 bases outside the gene matches. CDR1 SGDLS and CDR2 YYNGEE come from the germline V gene. This CDR3 has 16 residues. The chain's CDR3 is CASSVVPAGGQNEQFF. The CDR3 DNA reads as TGTGCCAGCAGCGTAGTTCCAGCGGGGGGGCAAAATGAGCAGTTCTTC.

This chain uses TRBV28 with TRBJ2-3, with a tentative D call TRBD2 (5 bases). V was pared by 5 bases and J by 1 base, with 10 bases between. This CDR3 has 14 residues. Germline CDR1 MDHEN, CDR2 SYDVKM. The CDR3 DNA reads as TGTGCCAGCAGTCGGGGAAGGGGCACAGATACGCAGTATTTT. This translates into CASSRGRGTDTQYF.

V is TRBV28 and J is TRBJ2-3, with a tentative D call TRBD2 (6 bases). The CDR3 contains 14 residues. The V gene's germline CDR1 is MDHEN and CDR2 SYDVKM. Between the trimmed V and J ends, which lost 5 bases and 6 bases, there was a span of 15 bases. This CDR3 reads CASSLGGYRDTQYF. In nucleotides, the CDR3 is TGTGCCAGCAGTCTAGGAGGGTATAGGGATACGCAGTATTTT.

This chain uses TRBV5-1 with TRBJ2-5, with D tentatively TRBD2 (5 bases). The V and J ends lost 2 bases and 0 bases respectively, with 5 bases between them. Germline lookup yields CDR1 SGHRS and CDR2 YFSETQ. This CDR3 is built from 13 residues. The CDR3 bases are TGCGCCAGCAGCTTAGCGGACCAAGAGACCCAGTACTTC. This translates into CASSLADQETQYF.

The chain joins TRBV6-5 to TRBJ2-5; 9 bases map to TRBD2. CDR3 length: 14 residues. Germline V lookup: CDR1 MNHEY, CDR2 SVGAGI. V lost 2 bases and J lost 4; bases outside the gene matches: 2. In nucleotides, the CDR3 is TGTGCCAGCAGTTACAAAGCGGGGGGAGAGACCCAGTACTTC. The encoded protein is CASSYKAGGETQYF.

This clone is medium-sized within its sample. J is TRBJ1-1 and V is TRBV28; D unresolved. With 5 bases removed from V and 11 bases from J, the gap between germline ends came to 27 bases. The CDR3 loop spans 16 amino acids. The germline CDR1 and CDR2 sequences are MDHEN and SYDVKM. CDR3 residues: CASSPIQTVPKPHAFF. The CDR3 DNA reads TGTGCCAGCAGTCCAATCCAGACGGTGCCGAAACCACACGCTTTCTTT.

V is TRBV4-1 and J is TRBJ1-5; no clear D gene. This CDR3 comprises 14 residues. Germline CDR1 is MGHRA and CDR2 is YSYEKL. V was shortened by 5 bases and J by 2 bases, with 10 bases between the two germline ends. CDR3 residues: CASSDDGRNQPQHF. The DNA of the CDR3 is TGCGCCAGCAGCGACGACGGTCGCAATCAGCCCCAGCATTTT.

This chain connects TRBV6-5 to TRBJ1-2; D might be TRBD1 (5 bases). V lost 4 bases to trimming and J lost 1 base, with 13 bases between them. The CDR3 loop spans 15 amino acids. Looked up from germline, CDR1 is MNHEY and CDR2 is SVGAGI. The CDR3 DNA reads as TGTGCCAGCAGTTTAGAGGGACGGGATAACTATGGCTACACCTTC. Translated, it gives CASSLEGRDNYGYTF.

The chain uses TRBV5-6 and TRBJ2-5, with a weak D call TRBD2 (5 bases). Trimming removed 0 bases from V and 5 bases from J, with 8 bases in between. This CDR3 contains 13 residues. CDR1 SGHDT and CDR2 YYEEEE come from the germline V gene. CDR3 sequence reads: CASSLDGEETQYF. The CDR3 DNA reads TGTGCCAGCAGCTTGGACGGGGAGGAGACCCAGTACTTC.

In this sample, this clone turned up once. The chain carries TRBV5-6 and TRBJ1-1; D gene unclear. CDR1 is SGHDT and CDR2 is YYEEEE in the germline V gene. The length of the CDR3 is 11 residues. V was pared by 0 bases and J by 6 bases, with 3 bases between. CDR3 coding DNA: TGTGCCAGCAGCTTGGGCCCTGAAGCTTTCTTT. Translation: CASSLGPEAFF.

In this sample, this clone turned up once. The chain employs TRBV9 and TRBJ2-1; TRBD1 matches 10 bases. Germline CDR1 and CDR2: SGDLS and YYNGEE. The V and J ends lost 4 bases and 12 bases, in that order; junction bases with no gene match: 10. The CDR3 loop spans 14 amino acids. CDR3: CASSQRMGQGTQFF. The CDR3 nucleotides are TGTGCCAGCAGCCAGAGGATGGGACAGGGGACGCAGTTCTTC.

Note on this clone: Germline and junction disagree at one end, which may indicate a read error. This sample includes further DNA sequences coding for the same CDR3. V gene TRBV28 combines with J gene TRBJ2-7, with 8 bases identical to TRBD1. This CDR3 spans 14 amino acids. Looked up from germline, CDR1 is MDHEN and CDR2 is SYDVKM. CDR3 region: CASSLIRTGSEQYF. Written as DNA, the CDR3 is TGCGCCAGCAGTTTAATCCGGACAGGGAGCGAGCAGTACTTC.

This clone was picked up one time. The chain joins TRBV7-2 to TRBJ1-5, with D unclear. The CDR3 extends over 16 amino acids. Per germline, CDR1 SGHTA and CDR2 FQGNSA. Trimming stripped 1 base from V and 11 bases from J, with 21 bases between. The CDR3 region is CASSLEHLAPPSAQHF. DNA for the CDR3: TGTGCCAGCAGCTTAGAACATCTTGCCCCCCCCTCGGCCCAGCATTTT.

On this clone: It differs at one base from a far larger clone, so likely a read error. The V and J genes are TRBV2 and TRBJ2-5; 14 nucleotides line up with TRBD2. The DNA end is a closer match to TRBJ2-7, so the J assignment may be wrong. CDR3 length: 17 residues. CDR1 and CDR2 from the germline V gene are SNHLY and FYNNEI. The CDR3 DNA follows: TGTGCTAGCAGGGTTGGACTAGCGGGGGGCCTCTCCTACGAGCAGTACTTC. Amino acid sequence: CASRVGLAGGLSYEQYF.

V gene TRBV7-9 combines with J gene TRBJ2-3; 8 bases line up with TRBD1. J was trimmed by 0 bases and V by 7 bases; bases with no gene match: 3. Germline CDR1 and CDR2: SEHNR and FQNEAQ (reference sequence). The CDR3 is 14 amino acids. In nucleotides, the CDR3 is TGTGCCAGCAAGGGACAGGTTAGCACAGATACGCAGTATTTT. Residues: CASKGQVSTDTQYF. Complete variable domain (other parts from reference TRBV7-9 and TRBJ2-3): DTGVSQNPRHKITKRGQNVTFRCDPISEHNRLYWYRQTLGQGPEFLTYFQNEAQLEKSRLLSDRFSAERPKGSFSTLEIQRTEQGDSAMYLCASKGQVSTDTQYFGPGTRLTVL.

The chain couples TRBV15 to TRBJ1-1, with D perhaps matching TRBD1 (5 bases). Trimming removed 0 bases at V and 1 base at J, with 12 bases between. CDR3 size: 16 residues. The germline CDR1 and CDR2 sequences are LNHNV and YYDKDF (reference sequence). The CDR3 sequence is CATSRDRGLGNTEAFF. In DNA form, the CDR3 reads TGTGCCACCAGCAGAGATCGGGGCCTCGGGAACACTGAAGCTTTCTTT.

This chain uses TRBV5-6 with TRBJ2-7; maybe TRBD2 (6 bases). In germline, CDR1 is SGHDT, CDR2 YYEEEE. CDR3 size: 14 residues. V was clipped by 0 bases and J by 2 bases, with 9 bases between them. The CDR3 bases are TGTGCCAGCAGCTTGGGGGGAGGTACCTACGAGCAGTACTTC. Translated, it gives CASSLGGGTYEQYF.

Notes on this clone: One end of the junction does not line up with germline, which may come from a read error. The J gene is TRBJ2-5, the V gene TRBV6-5; D gene uncertain. Per germline, CDR1 MNHEY and CDR2 SVGAGI. The CDR3 covers 13 residues. The CDR3 protein is CAISVSNWETQYF. CDR3 sequence (DNA): TGTGCCATCAGTGTGAGCAATTGGGAGACCCAGTACTTC.

This clone is a singleton in its sample. The V gene is TRBV14, the J gene TRBJ1-2, with a tentative D call TRBD1 (5 bases). In germline, CDR1 is SGHDN, CDR2 FVKESK. Trimming cost V 0 bases and J 8 bases, with 13 bases left between them. The CDR3 sequence is 14 residues long. CDR3 nucleotide sequence: TGTGCCAGCAGCCAAGATAGGGGCGGAACGGGCTACACCTTC. Translation gives CASSQDRGGTGYTF.

For this clone: A read error may account for a junction end that differs from germline. The chain joins TRBV7-7 to TRBJ2-5; 11 nucleotides line up with TRBD2. Germline assignment: CDR1 SSHAT and CDR2 FNYEAQ (reference sequence). This CDR3 contains 18 residues. The CDR3 loop is CASSLGSLAGGYQETQYF. The DNA for the CDR3 is TGTGCTAGCAGCTTAGGAAGTCTAGCGGGGGGATACCAAGAGACCCAGTACTTC.

This clone rates as medium-sized. This chain links TRBV9 with TRBJ2-7; TRBD2 agrees at 7 bases. V shed 2 bases and J 2 bases; nucleotides not matched to a gene: 7. The CDR3 loop spans 15 amino acids. Germline assignment: CDR1 SGDLS and CDR2 YYNGEE. CDR3 protein: CASSVDSGPPYEQYF. In DNA, the CDR3 is TGTGCCAGCAGCGTTGATAGCGGGCCCCCCTACGAGCAGTACTTC.

For this clone: The junction departs from germline at one end; a sequencing error may be responsible. The J gene is TRBJ2-1, the V gene TRBV11-3; D unclear. There are 11 residues in the CDR3. CDR1 SGHNT and CDR2 YENEEA come from the germline V gene. CDR3 nucleotide sequence: TGTGCCAGCAGCAAAGACAAGGAGCAGTTCTTC. It translates to CASSKDKEQFF.